This entry features one T cell receptor (beta chain) sequence. The antigen is not known. The data stem from a study of a mutant IDH1 vaccine in newly diagnosed glioma. Study background: With temozolomide cycles, or 4-6 weeks after radiotherapy alone, vaccination was started. Scheduled at week 35, visit V12 preceded visit V13, held at week 47.

Time point denoted: week 35, safety follow-up. Every single dose of the vaccine, 300 ug of mutant IDH1 20-mer peptide, came with topical imiquimod. Diagnosis in the donors showed new WHO grade 3 or 4 astrocytomas that were IDH1-mutant and ATRX-lost. Trimming stripped 2 bases from V and 0 bases from J, with 10 bases between. The CDR3 runs to 16 residues. CDR1 is KGHSH and CDR2 is LQKENI in the germline V gene. Sequencing was performed with immunoSEQ multiplex PCR; in TCRdb, only in-frame clones are kept and a portion is missing. The sample carries around 57,000 clones, approximately 81% recorded once. This receptor was taken from a man aged 30 to 39 with glioma. The chain couples TRBV18 to TRBJ1-4, with D hard to call. Specimen: PBMCs, collected from a glioma patient whose treatment included an IDH1 peptide vaccine. The CDR3 loop is CASSPVNGATNEKLFF. CDR3 sequence (DNA): TGTGCCAGCTCACCAGTTAACGGAGCAACTAATGAAAAACTGTTTTTT.